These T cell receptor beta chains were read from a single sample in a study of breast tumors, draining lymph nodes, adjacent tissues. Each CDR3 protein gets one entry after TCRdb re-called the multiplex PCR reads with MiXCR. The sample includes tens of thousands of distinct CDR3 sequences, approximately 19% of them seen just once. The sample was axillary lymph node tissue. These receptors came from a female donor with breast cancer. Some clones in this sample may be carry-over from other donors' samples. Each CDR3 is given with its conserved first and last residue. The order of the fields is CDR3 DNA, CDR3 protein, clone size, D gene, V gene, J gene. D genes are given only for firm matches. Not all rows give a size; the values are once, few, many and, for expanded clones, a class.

CDR3 DNA: TGTGCCAGCAGCTTATACCCGGGGGCTAATGAAAAACTGTTTTTT
CDR3 protein: CASSLYPGANEKLFF
clone size: many
D gene: NA
V gene: TRBV7-6
J gene: TRBJ1-4

CDR3 DNA: TGTGCCAGCAGTTTAATGGGGGCAAGTGATACGCAGTATTTT
CDR3 protein: CASSLMGASDTQYF
clone size: NA
D gene: NA
V gene: TRBV28
J gene: TRBJ2-3

CDR3 DNA: TGCGCCAGCAGTGAGGCCAAGTCCACCGGGGAGCTGTTTTTT
CDR3 protein: CASSEAKSTGELFF
clone size: many
D gene: NA
V gene: TRBV10-1
J gene: TRBJ2-2

CDR3 DNA: TGCGCCAGCAGCTTGGGACACTACGTAGATGGCTACACCTTC
CDR3 protein: CASSLGHYVDGYTF
clone size: many
D gene: NA
V gene: TRBV5-1
J gene: TRBJ1-2

CDR3 DNA: TGTGCCAGCAGTTTTATAGCGGGAGGCACAGATACGCAGTATTTT
CDR3 protein: CASSFIAGGTDTQYF
clone size: once
D gene: TRBD2
V gene: TRBV27
J gene: TRBJ2-3

CDR3 DNA: TGTGCCAGCAGCTTAGTAGCAGTCGGGGATGGCGCTGAAGCTTTCTTT
CDR3 protein: CASSLVAVGDGAEAFF
clone size: NA
D gene: NA
V gene: TRBV7-2
J gene: TRBJ1-1

CDR3 DNA: TGTGCCAGCGGGCCACCTCGCGATAATTCACCCCTCCACTTT
CDR3 protein: CASGPPRDNSPLHF
clone size: many
D gene: NA
V gene: TRBV2
J gene: TRBJ1-6

CDR3 DNA: TGTGCCAGCAGCTTTACAGGGACAGATACGCAGTATTTT
CDR3 protein: CASSFTGTDTQYF
clone size: many
D gene: NA
V gene: TRBV7-8
J gene: TRBJ2-3

CDR3 DNA: TGCAGTGCCACGGACAGCGGTAATGAAAAACTGTTTTTT
CDR3 protein: CSATDSGNEKLFF
clone size: many
D gene: NA
V gene: TRBV20-1
J gene: TRBJ1-4

CDR3 DNA: TGTGCCAGCAGCGTAGCGGAGGATACGCAGTATTTT
CDR3 protein: CASSVAEDTQYF
clone size: many
D gene: NA
V gene: TRBV9
J gene: TRBJ2-3

CDR3 DNA: TGTGCCAGCAGTGAATTAGGGACAGCTGGAAACACCATATATTTT
CDR3 protein: CASSELGTAGNTIYF
clone size: many
D gene: TRBD1
V gene: TRBV6-1
J gene: TRBJ1-3

CDR3 DNA: TGTGCCACCAGCTGGTGGAGAGAAGTAATAAATCAGCCCCAGCACTTT
CDR3 protein: CATSWWREVINQPQHF
clone size: NA
D gene: NA
V gene: TRBV15
J gene: TRBJ1-5

CDR3 DNA: TGCGCCAGCAGCCAGTTGGACAGGGGCCCCTCTGGAAACACCATATATTTT
CDR3 protein: CASSQLDRGPSGNTIYF
clone size: NA
D gene: TRBD1
V gene: TRBV4-1
J gene: TRBJ1-3

CDR3 DNA: TGTGCCAGCGATGGTGGTGAGCAGTTCTTC
CDR3 protein: CASDGGEQFF
clone size: many
D gene: NA
V gene: TRBV2
J gene: TRBJ2-1

CDR3 DNA: TGTGCCAGCAGCTTAAAGTCTGGGGCCAACGTCCTGACTTTC
CDR3 protein: CASSLKSGANVLTF
clone size: many
D gene: NA
V gene: TRBV7-3
J gene: TRBJ2-6

CDR3 DNA: TGTGCCAGCAGCAGCCAAGGGGCGGCTAGTAATTCACCCCTCCACTTT
CDR3 protein: CASSSQGAASNSPLHF
clone size: NA
D gene: NA
V gene: TRBV7-9
J gene: TRBJ1-6

CDR3 DNA: TGTGCCAGTAGTCCTGGGACAAACCAAGAGACCCAGTACTTC
CDR3 protein: CASSPGTNQETQYF
clone size: many
D gene: NA
V gene: TRBV19
J gene: TRBJ2-5

CDR3 DNA: TGTGCCAGCAGCTACTCATCCAGGGGGGCCGGGGAGCTGTTTTTT
CDR3 protein: CASSYSSRGAGELFF
clone size: NA
D gene: NA
V gene: TRBV11-2
J gene: TRBJ2-2

CDR3 DNA: TGTGCCAGCAGTTTGGCAGCGTCCAGGGCAGGGGAGCAGTTCTTC
CDR3 protein: CASSLAASRAGEQFF
clone size: NA
D gene: NA
V gene: TRBV27
J gene: TRBJ2-1

CDR3 DNA: TGTGCCAGCAGCTTGGGGGCCAGTTCTAGCAATCAGCCCCAGCATTTT
CDR3 protein: CASSLGASSSNQPQHF
clone size: few
D gene: NA
V gene: TRBV5-6
J gene: TRBJ1-5

CDR3 DNA: TGCGCCAGCAGCGAGACTCTAGCGGGAGAACCCTACAATGAGCAGTTCTTC
CDR3 protein: CASSETLAGEPYNEQFF
clone size: many
D gene: TRBD2
V gene: TRBV10-1
J gene: TRBJ2-1

CDR3 DNA: TGCGCCAGCACTAGCGGGAGGGCCGGGGGATCAGATACGCAGTATTTT
CDR3 protein: CASTSGRAGGSDTQYF
clone size: many
D gene: TRBD2
V gene: TRBV5-1
J gene: TRBJ2-3

CDR3 DNA: TGTGCCAGCAGCCAAGATGCTGCTACTAGCGGCACTAGCACAGATACGCAGTATTTT
CDR3 protein: CASSQDAATSGTSTDTQYF
clone size: few
D gene: TRBD2
V gene: TRBV4-2
J gene: TRBJ2-3

CDR3 DNA: TGTGCCAGCAGGACGACAGGGGGCGCCGGCGGGGAGCTGTTTTTT
CDR3 protein: CASRTTGGAGGELFF
clone size: many
D gene: TRBD1
V gene: TRBV2
J gene: TRBJ2-2

CDR3 DNA: TGTGCCAGCAGAGCCGGGACATATTCCTACGAGCAGTACTTC
CDR3 protein: CASRAGTYSYEQYF
clone size: many
D gene: NA
V gene: TRBV6-2/TRBV6-3
J gene: TRBJ2-7

CDR3 DNA: TGTGCCAGCAGCGTAGGAAACGGGAGGGCCTCAGAGACCCAGTACTTC
CDR3 protein: CASSVGNGRASETQYF
clone size: many
D gene: TRBD2
V gene: TRBV9
J gene: TRBJ2-5

CDR3 DNA: TGTGCCAGCAGCCCCCGGACTAGCGGGAGACAAGAGACCCAGTACTTC
CDR3 protein: CASSPRTSGRQETQYF
clone size: many
D gene: TRBD2
V gene: TRBV5-4
J gene: TRBJ2-5

CDR3 DNA: TGTGCCAGCAGCATAAGGAGCGTCAATGAGCAGTTCTTC
CDR3 protein: CASSIRSVNEQFF
clone size: many
D gene: NA
V gene: TRBV7-2
J gene: TRBJ2-1

CDR3 DNA: TGCAGCGTTTCTGGGACAGGGGACTACGAGCAGTACTTC
CDR3 protein: CSVSGTGDYEQYF
clone size: NA
D gene: TRBD1
V gene: TRBV29-1
J gene: TRBJ2-7

CDR3 DNA: TGTGCCAGCAGCTTTTCCCGGGGACTAGCGGGAGTTCCAAGCTCCTACAATGAGCAGTTCTTC
CDR3 protein: CASSFSRGLAGVPSSYNEQFF
clone size: many
D gene: TRBD2
V gene: TRBV7-8
J gene: TRBJ2-1